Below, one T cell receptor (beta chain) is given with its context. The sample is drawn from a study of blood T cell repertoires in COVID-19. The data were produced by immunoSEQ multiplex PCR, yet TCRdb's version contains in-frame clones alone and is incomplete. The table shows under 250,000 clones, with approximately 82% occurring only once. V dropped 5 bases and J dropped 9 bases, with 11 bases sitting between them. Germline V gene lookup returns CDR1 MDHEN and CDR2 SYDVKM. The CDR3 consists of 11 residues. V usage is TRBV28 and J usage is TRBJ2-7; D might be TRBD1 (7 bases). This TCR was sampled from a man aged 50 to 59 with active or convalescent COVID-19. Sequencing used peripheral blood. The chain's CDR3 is CASSHQGGQYF. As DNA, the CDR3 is TGTGCCAGCAGTCACCAGGGGGGGCAGTACTTC.